This TCR beta chain is drawn from a study of cytomegalovirus exposure and HLA in healthy donors. Study-wide results and caveats: Follow-up analysis later connected one missense variant in DCLRE1C with trimming of TCR beta V- and J-genes. Reports credit the classifier with highly specific, highly sensitive diagnosis of cytomegalovirus status. A later analysis found most CMV-associated TCR beta chains apparently HLA-restricted. An analysis that was carried out later associated 15,000 to 20,000 TCR beta sequences with HLA alleles at 0.05 false discovery rate.

In the PCR, 60 Vbeta and 13 Jbeta primers were used. Repertoires were generated with immunoSEQ multiplex PCR, while TCRdb's copy carries only in-frame clones and drops some. The sample consists of about 120,000 clones, over 60% of them appearing once. Germline-derived CDR1 and CDR2 are WSHSY and SAAADI. The J segment lost 6 bases and the V segment lost 6 bases, leaving 7 bases of the junction unmatched. The CDR3 runs 13 residues. This clone has just one count. The antigen is undetermined. The V call is TRBV10-2, the J call TRBJ2-7, with TRBD1 identical over 8 bases. The TCR was taken from a young man in good health and CMV-seronegative. Sequencing was carried out using PBMCs. CDR3 nucleotides: TGCGCCAGCAGCGCTGGACAGGGTGCCGAGCAGTACTTC. Translated, it gives CASSAGQGAEQYF.